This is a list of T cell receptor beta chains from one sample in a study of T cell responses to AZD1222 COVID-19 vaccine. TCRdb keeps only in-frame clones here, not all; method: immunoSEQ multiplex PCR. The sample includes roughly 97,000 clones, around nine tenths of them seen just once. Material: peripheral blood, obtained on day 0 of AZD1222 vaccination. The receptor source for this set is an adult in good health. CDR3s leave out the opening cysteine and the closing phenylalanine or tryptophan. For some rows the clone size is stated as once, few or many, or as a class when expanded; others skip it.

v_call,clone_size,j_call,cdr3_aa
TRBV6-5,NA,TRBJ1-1,ASRATGELEAF
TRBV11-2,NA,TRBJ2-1,ASSFGLAGGPRYNEQF
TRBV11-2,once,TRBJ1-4,ASSLRTNEKLF
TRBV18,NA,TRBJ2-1,ASSRTGGWDNEQF
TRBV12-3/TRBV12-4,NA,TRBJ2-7,ASSHGVSYEQY
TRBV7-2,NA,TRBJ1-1,ASSFLQGRNTEAF
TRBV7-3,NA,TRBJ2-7,ASSLDRQYEQY
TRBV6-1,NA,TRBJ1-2,ASSEDRRAELTGYT
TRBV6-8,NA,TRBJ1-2,ASSYRVRQRKGYT
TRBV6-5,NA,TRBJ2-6,ASVMGGTGANVLT
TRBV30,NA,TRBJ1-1,AWSGYGTEAF
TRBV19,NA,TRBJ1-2,ASSRGWGYT